The rows below give T cell receptor beta chains drawn from one sample of a study of blood T cell repertoires in COVID-19. Clones were sequenced by immunoSEQ multiplex PCR, and TCRdb holds only the in-frame ones, with some missing. The sample comprises 72,000 or so clones, approximately 86% of which are singletons, and roughly 14% rests with the top ten. The sample consisted of peripheral blood. The receptor source for this set is an older woman with acute or convalescent COVID-19. Each CDR3 is given with its conserved first and last residue. The order of the fields is D gene, clone size, J gene, V gene, CDR3 protein, CDR3 DNA. D genes are given only for firm matches. Some rows mark clone size as missing; the rest say once, few, many or name a class of expanded clone.

>TRBD2|-|TRBJ2-2|TRBV19
CASSPQPRIAGGQTGELFF
TGTGCCAGTAGTCCGCAACCGAGGATAGCGGGGGGCCAAACCGGGGAGCTGTTTTTT
>-|-|TRBJ2-7|TRBV5-6
CASSTIFQGSQYEQYF
TGTGCCAGCAGCACGATATTCCAGGGGTCCCAGTACGAGCAGTACTTC
>TRBD1|-|TRBJ1-3|TRBV9
CASSVTGQDRGTHSGNTIYF
TGTGCCAGCAGCGTAACAGGACAGGATAGAGGGACCCACTCTGGAAACACCATATATTTT
>-|-|TRBJ2-3|TRBV29-1
CSVEAGASGTDTQYF
TGCAGCGTTGAAGCTGGGGCTAGTGGTACAGATACGCAGTATTTT
>TRBD1|-|TRBJ2-7|TRBV19
CASSISRGLGEQYF
TGTGCCAGTAGTATAAGCAGGGGGCTCGGCGAGCAGTACTTC
>-|-|TRBJ2-5|TRBV29-1
CSVGQYGETQYF
TGCAGCGTCGGACAGTACGGGGAGACCCAGTACTTC
>-|-|TRBJ1-5|TRBV6-1
CASSEGLVGHQPQHF
TGTGCCAGCAGTGAAGGGCTAGTGGGGCATCAGCCCCAGCATTTT
>TRBD2|-|TRBJ2-5|TRBV7-2
CASSLSTPTSGGARETQYF
TGTGCCAGCTCCTTAAGCACCCCCACGAGCGGGGGGGCGCGTGAGACCCAGTACTTC
>TRBD2|-|TRBJ2-5|TRBV4-2
CASSLSRGRGGAETQYF
TGTGCCAGCAGCCTTAGTCGAGGGCGGGGGGGCGCAGAGACCCAGTACTTC
>-|-|TRBJ2-5|TRBV4-2
CASSPRGSSGWETQYF
TGTGCCAGCAGCCCCCGAGGGAGTAGTGGATGGGAGACCCAGTACTTC
>-|-|TRBJ2-3|TRBV19
CASSIEARGFADTQYF
TGTGCCAGTAGTATAGAAGCGCGGGGTTTTGCAGATACGCAGTATTTT
>-|-|TRBJ2-3|TRBV10-3
CAISESGGGTDTQYF
TGTGCCATCAGTGAGTCCGGGGGTGGCACAGATACGCAGTATTTT
>TRBD2|-|TRBJ2-3|TRBV7-2
CASSWDPSGGADTQYF
TGTGCCAGCAGCTGGGACCCCAGCGGGGGTGCCGATACGCAGTATTTT
>-|once|TRBJ2-1|TRBV25-1
CASAQEGGAWNEQFF
TGTGCCAGCGCCCAAGAGGGGGGGGCCTGGAATGAGCAGTTCTTC
>-|-|TRBJ1-1|TRBV6-2/TRBV6-3
CASSYSKYAEGDSEAFF
TGTGCCAGCAGTTACTCGAAATACGCGGAAGGGGACTCTGAAGCTTTCTTT
>-|-|TRBJ1-6|TRBV24-1
CATSTREANSPLHF
TGTGCCACCAGTACCAGGGAAGCGAATTCACCCCTCCACTTT
>TRBD2|-|TRBJ2-1|TRBV11-2
CASSLERGGSIEQFF
TGTGCCAGCAGCTTAGAACGGGGGGGCTCAATTGAGCAGTTCTTC
>-|once|TRBJ1-1|TRBV5-1
CASSLGLGATEAFF
TGCGCCAGCAGCTTGGGGCTGGGGGCGACTGAAGCTTTCTTT
>TRBD1|-|TRBJ1-2|TRBV6-4
CASRTGTGDGYGYTF
TGTGCCAGCAGAACCGGGACAGGGGACGGCTATGGCTACACCTTC
>TRBD2|-|TRBJ2-5|TRBV5-1
CASSLLWGGVASETQYF
TGCGCCAGCAGCTTACTGTGGGGGGGAGTAGCCTCAGAGACCCAGTACTTC
>-|-|TRBJ1-3|TRBV30
CAWSKGQSSGNTIYF
TGTGCCTGGAGTAAAGGACAGAGCTCTGGAAACACCATATATTTT
>TRBD1|-|TRBJ1-6|TRBV6-5
CASSPGTGGNPLHF
TGTGCCAGCAGCCCCGGGACAGGGGGCAATCCCCTCCACTTT
>-|once|TRBJ2-5|TRBV21-1
CASTYPAGGKETQYF
TGTGCCAGCACCTACCCCGCCGGGGGGAAAGAGACCCAGTACTTC
>TRBD2|-|TRBJ2-3|TRBV2
CASKSGGTDTQYF
TGTGCCAGCAAGAGCGGGGGGACAGATACGCAGTATTTT
>TRBD1|-|TRBJ2-7|TRBV11-2
CASSFSRDRAYEQYF
TGTGCCAGCAGCTTTAGCCGGGACAGGGCCTACGAGCAGTACTTC
>-|-|TRBJ1-5|TRBV29-1
CSAKTGIGNQPQHF
TGCAGCGCCAAAACAGGGATCGGCAATCAGCCCCAGCATTTT
>TRBD1|once|TRBJ2-2|TRBV3-1/TRBV3-2
CASSQDKERGPTGELFF
TGTGCCAGCAGCCAAGATAAGGAGAGGGGGCCTACCGGGGAGCTGTTTTTT
>TRBD2|-|TRBJ2-3|TRBV15
CATSFGTSGTADTQYF
TGTGCCACCAGCTTCGGGACTAGCGGGACTGCAGATACGCAGTATTTT
>-|-|TRBJ2-5|TRBV5-1
CASSLDGTSVETQYF
TGCGCCAGCAGCTTGGACGGTACCAGCGTGGAGACCCAGTACTTC
>-|-|TRBJ1-5|TRBV12-5
CASGSGFDQPQHF
TGTGCTAGTGGTTCAGGGTTCGATCAGCCCCAGCATTTT
>-|-|TRBJ2-3|TRBV10-3
CAISERRGTDTQYF
TGTGCCATCAGTGAGCGCCGGGGCACAGATACGCAGTATTTT
>TRBD2|once|TRBJ2-1|TRBV29-1
CSVVSLAGGLRNEQFF
TGCAGCGTTGTAAGTCTAGCGGGGGGGCTTCGCAATGAGCAGTTCTTC
>-|-|TRBJ1-3|TRBV4-2
CASSPPPGSSGNTIYF
TGTGCCAGCAGCCCACCCCCCGGGAGCTCTGGAAACACCATATATTTT
>TRBD1|-|TRBJ1-3|TRBV28
CASSLGTGPGNTIYF
TGTGCCAGCAGTCTTGGGACAGGCCCTGGAAACACCATATATTTT
>TRBD2|-|TRBJ2-2|TRBV6-5
CAGGRGAFNTGELFF
TGTGCCGGTGGGCGGGGGGCCTTTAACACCGGGGAGCTGTTTTTT
>-|-|TRBJ2-3|TRBV19
CASSIGRDTQYF
TGTGCCAGTAGTATAGGGAGAGATACGCAGTATTTT
>-|-|TRBJ2-2|TRBV5-5
CASSLARAPTGELFF
TGTGCCAGCAGCTTGGCCAGGGCCCCCACCGGGGAGCTGTTTTTT
>TRBD2|-|TRBJ2-4|TRBV6-1
CASSDPLAGGNIQYF
TGTGCCAGCAGTGACCCCCTAGCGGGGGGAAACATTCAGTACTTC